These 11 T cell receptor beta chains share one sample of origin, sequenced in a study of technical replicates of blood from a handful of donors. The repertoire was sequenced with immunoSEQ multiplex PCR; TCRdb's copy has only in-frame clones and lacks some. The sample gives approximately 74,000 clones, roughly 98% of which show up once; around 0.16% is in the top ten. Specimen: T cells isolated from PBMCs. The receptor set was obtained from a human donor in good health.

This chain links TRBV28 with TRBJ2-1; D unresolved. This CDR3 contains 12 residues. V lost 7 bases and J lost 4, with 8 bases in between. Germline V CDR1 and CDR2: MDHEN, SYDVKM. The CDR3 DNA reads TGTGCCAGCAAGTACGGGTACAATGAGCAGTTCTTC. Translating gives CASKYGYNEQFF.

This chain uses TRBV19 with TRBJ2-1, with 11 bases lining up with TRBD2. V gave up 6 bases and J gave up 4 bases; unmatched junction bases: 5. CDR1 and CDR2 (germline): LNHDA, SQIVND (reference sequence). The CDR3 is made up of 15 amino acids. The CDR3 coding sequence is TGTGCCAGTAGCCGTCCTAGCGGGAGGTACAATGAGCAGTTCTTC. Amino acid sequence: CASSRPSGRYNEQFF. Full variable domain (outside the CDR3, taken from reference TRBV19 and TRBJ2-1): DGGITQSPKYLFRKEGQNVTLSCEQNLNHDAMYWYRQDPGQGLRLIYYSQIVNDFQKGDIAEGYSVSREKKESFPLTVTSAQKNPTAFYLCASSRPSGRYNEQFFGPGTRLTVL.

The chain is built from TRBV7-2 and TRBJ2-3; 9 nucleotides line up with TRBD1. Germline CDR1 is SGHTA and CDR2 is FQGNSA. J was trimmed by 8 bases and V by 1 base; bases with no gene match: 7. The CDR3 runs to 15 residues. The CDR3 sequence is CASSLVQGAQVTQYF. As DNA, the CDR3 is TGTGCCAGCAGCTTAGTACAGGGGGCGCAGGTTACGCAGTATTTT.

This rearrangement joins TRBV5-1 to TRBJ2-3, with TRBD1 matching 7 bases. V lost 6 bases, J lost 0 bases, and 10 bases stayed unmatched. This CDR3 is 16 amino acids long. CDR1 and CDR2 from the germline V gene are SGHRS and YFSETQ. The CDR3: CASNPPGTESTDTQYF. The CDR3 coding sequence is TGCGCCAGCAACCCTCCGGGGACAGAGAGCACAGATACGCAGTATTTT.

The rearrangement uses TRBV7-2 and TRBJ2-1; 10 bases align to TRBD2. After removal of 4 bases from V and 8 bases from J, the junction contained 8 bases not matched to a gene. The CDR3 covers 15 residues. Germline CDR1 and CDR2: SGHTA and FQGNSA. DNA for the CDR3: TGTGCCAGCAGCTCTAGCGGGAGCCGATATTATGAGCAGTTCTTC. Its protein is CASSSSGSRYYEQFF.

The CDR3 here is CASSQDESGGTDTQYF. The CDR3, as DNA: TGCGCCAGCAGCCAAGATGAATCAGGAGGGACAGATACGCAGTATTTT. This chain connects TRBV4-1 to TRBJ2-3, with D possibly TRBD2 on 6 matching bases. There are 16 residues in the CDR3. Trimming pared 0 bases from V and 3 bases from J, leaving 13 bases between. The germline gives CDR1 MGHRA, CDR2 YSYEKL.

V and J are TRBV4-1 and TRBJ2-7; 9 nucleotides align to TRBD2. CDR3 length: 15 amino acids. Looked up from germline, CDR1 is MGHRA and CDR2 is YSYEKL. The V segment lost 1 base and the J segment 0 bases; nucleotides outside the gene matches: 1. CDR3 in DNA: TGCGCCAGCAGCCAAGGAGCGGGAGGCTCCTACGAGCAGTACTTC. Translating gives CASSQGAGGSYEQYF.

This chain links TRBV30 with TRBJ1-5; D is possibly TRBD1 (5 bases). Germline V gene lookup returns CDR1 GTSNPN and CDR2 SVGIG (reference sequence). This CDR3 is built from 14 residues. Trimming took off 1 base at V and 6 bases at J, with 13 bases between the two ends. The CDR3, as DNA: TGTGCCTGGAGTGAGGGGTCTCTAGGTCAGCCCCAGCATTTT. Encoded protein: CAWSEGSLGQPQHF.

The genes are TRBV5-1 and TRBJ2-6, with TRBD2 as a possible D gene (6 bases). This CDR3 contains 18 residues. In germline, CDR1 is SGHRS, CDR2 YFSETQ. Trimming removed 4 bases from V and 0 bases from J, with 17 bases in between. The CDR3 nucleotides read TGCGCCAGCAGCCCGGCGAACGGGAGCCTCTCTGGGGCCAACGTCCTGACTTTC. Translation gives CASSPANGSLSGANVLTF.

This chain uses TRBV6-5 with TRBJ1-4; D remains ambiguous. Germline assignment: CDR1 MNHEY and CDR2 SVGAGI. CDR3 length equals 13 residues. The ends were cut back, 0 bases at V and 10 bases at J, with 9 bases in the middle. CDR3 amino acids: CASSYSRPAKLFF. CDR3 bases: TGTGCCAGCAGTTACTCGAGGCCGGCAAAACTGTTTTTT.

Here the CDR3 DNA reads TGTGCCAGCAGCTTATGGCGGGGCCCTCTAAATGAGCAGTTCTTC. This sequence encodes CASSLWRGPLNEQFF. This chain uses TRBV7-9 with TRBJ2-1, with D tentatively TRBD2 (6 bases). Trimming pared 2 bases from V and 7 bases from J, leaving 15 bases between. The length of the CDR3 is 15 residues. Germline loops: CDR1 SEHNR, CDR2 FQNEAQ (reference sequence).